These T cell receptor beta chains were read from a single sample in a study of shared clonotypes between healthy human individuals. TCRdb's copy holds only in-frame clones and misses some; the assay was immunoSEQ multiplex PCR. The sample has fewer than 550,000 clones, 75% to 80% seen once. The sequencing sample was made of PBMCs. All receptors derive from a woman between 40 and 50 years old in good health. Some clones in this sample may be carry-over from other donors' samples. The CDR3 runs from the conserved cysteine through the conserved F or W. D genes are given only for firm matches. Clone sizes are given selectively: once, few, many, or a class where the clone is expanded.

TRBJ2-5,.,13,TRBV11-2,TRBD1,TGTGCCAGCAGCCGGGACAGGGAGGAGACCCAGTACTTC,CASSRDREETQYF
TRBJ2-5,once,13,TRBV29-1,TRBD2,TGCAGCGCTGAGGAGCGGGAATTAGAGACCCAGTACTTC,CSAEERELETQYF
TRBJ2-1,many,15,TRBV27,TRBD2,TGTGCCAGCAGTTTCAGAGCGGGAGGGGGCCGTGAGCAGTTCTTC,CASSFRAGGGREQFF
TRBJ1-1,.,13,TRBV6-6,.,TGTGCCAGCAGTTACTCCCCCTTAACTGAAGCTTTCTTT,CASSYSPLTEAFF
TRBJ2-3,.,14,TRBV14,TRBD2,TGTGCCAGCAGCCAAGGACTAGCGGTAGATACGCAGTATTTT,CASSQGLAVDTQYF
TRBJ1-6,few,14,TRBV7-6,.,TGTGCCAGCAGCTTAGCGCTAAGGAATTCACCCCTCCACTTT,CASSLALRNSPLHF
TRBJ2-5,.,21,TRBV4-1,TRBD2,TGCGCCAGCTCAGAGGTCGAGGGCTTTTCGACTAGCGGGAGTGGCCAAGAGACCCAGTACTTC,CASSEVEGFSTSGSGQETQYF
TRBJ1-4,once,14,TRBV28,TRBD1,TGTGCCAGCAGCCCGACAGGGGGCCGTCGAAAACTGTTTTTT,CASSPTGGRRKLFF
TRBJ2-1,.,13,TRBV10-3,.,TGTGCCATCACGAGCGGGTTGATGGATGAGCAGTTCTTC,CAITSGLMDEQFF
TRBJ2-7,.,18,TRBV7-6,TRBD2,TGTGCCAGCAGCTTAGCCCCCCCTCTAGCGGGAGGAAGCTACGAGCAGTACTTC,CASSLAPPLAGGSYEQYF
TRBJ2-5,.,15,TRBV4-1,TRBD1,TGCGCCAGCAGCCAACAGACAGGGACCAGGGAGACCCAGTACTTC,CASSQQTGTRETQYF
TRBJ2-7,.,15,TRBV9,TRBD2,TGTGCCAGCAGCGTAGGGCTAGCGGGAGGACACGAGCAGTACTTC,CASSVGLAGGHEQYF
TRBJ2-5,.,18,TRBV30,TRBD2,TGTGCCTGGAGTCAAGTAGGGACTAGCGGGAGGATCCAAGAGACCCAGTACTTC,CAWSQVGTSGRIQETQYF
TRBJ2-3,.,13,TRBV30,.,TGTGCCTGGTCAGGGGCGGGAACAGATACGCAGTATTTT,CAWSGAGTDTQYF
TRBJ2-7,.,15,TRBV4-3,.,TGCGCCAGCAGCCAAGCTGGCCAGGGTGTTTACGAGCAGTACTTC,CASSQAGQGVYEQYF
TRBJ2-7,.,13,TRBV27,.,TGTGCCAGCAGTTCGAGACTAGAAGGCGAGCAGTACTTC,CASSSRLEGEQYF
TRBJ1-1,once,15,TRBV7-3,.,TGTGCCAGCAGCTTAAGCCCAACCCCCGGAACTGAAGCTTTCTTT,CASSLSPTPGTEAFF
TRBJ2-3,.,11,TRBV7-9,.,TGTGCCAGCAGCCTCCGGGACACGCAGTATTTT,CASSLRDTQYF
TRBJ2-7,.,14,TRBV4-2,.,TGTGCCAGCAGCCTGGGAGAAGTGCAGGGCGAGCAGTACTTC,CASSLGEVQGEQYF
TRBJ2-1,once,17,TRBV5-6,.,TGTGCCAGCAGCTTGAGAGGGTTAAGAGATCGATACAATGAGCAGTTCTTC,CASSLRGLRDRYNEQFF
TRBJ2-1,.,14,TRBV28,.,TGTGCCAGCAGTCTCCAACGGGAGAGGCATGAGCAGTTCTTC,CASSLQRERHEQFF
TRBJ2-3,few,15,TRBV28,.,TGTGCCAGCATGCCGGGGCAGGCGAGCACAGATACGCAGTATTTT,CASMPGQASTDTQYF
TRBJ2-7,.,15,TRBV7-9,TRBD2,TGTGCCAGCAGGCACCCTAGCGGGAGCCTCTACGAGCAGTACTTC,CASRHPSGSLYEQYF
TRBJ2-5,.,13,TRBV9,.,TGTGCCAGCAGCCCGGACAGTCCTGAGACCCAGTACTTC,CASSPDSPETQYF
TRBJ1-2,.,13,TRBV6-4,.,TGTGCCAGCAGAGTCACCGGGGCAGGAGGCTACACCTTC,CASRVTGAGGYTF
TRBJ2-5,few,14,TRBV10-2,.,TGCGCCAGCAGTGACCCGGGAGTCGGTGAGACCCAGTACTTC,CASSDPGVGETQYF
TRBJ2-1,.,16,TRBV5-8,.,TGTGCCAGCAGCACTTATTCCGGGACTTCAGACAATGAGCAGTTCTTC,CASSTYSGTSDNEQFF
TRBJ2-2,.,13,TRBV18,TRBD1,TGTGCCAGCTCACCACCAGGGGGCTGGGAGCTGTTTTTT,CASSPPGGWELFF
TRBJ2-2,.,15,TRBV7-2,TRBD2,TGTGCCAGCAGCCAACTAGCGGGAGAGGGGGGGGAGCTGTTTTTT,CASSQLAGEGGELFF
TRBJ2-7,.,13,TRBV7-9,.,TGTGCCAGCAGCAGAGGGGGGGACTACGAGCAGTACTTC,CASSRGGDYEQYF
TRBJ2-3,.,14,TRBV5-1,.,TGCGCCAGCAGCCCCACCATAGGGCCCGGTACGCAGTATTTT,CASSPTIGPGTQYF
TRBJ1-1,once,13,TRBV19,.,TGTGCCAGTAGTATGATTGGGACGACTGAAGCTTTCTTT,CASSMIGTTEAFF
TRBJ2-1,many,16,TRBV4-2,.,TGTGCCAGCAGCCAAGATCCGGGAGAAGGGTACAATGAGCAGTTCTTC,CASSQDPGEGYNEQFF
TRBJ2-7,once,14,TRBV6-1,.,TGTGCCAGCAGCCTGTCAGGGAACTCCTACGAGCAGTACTTC,CASSLSGNSYEQYF
TRBJ2-5,.,15,TRBV5-5,.,TGTGCCAGCAGCTTGGTCCGCGTCCCTTTCAGGACCCAGTACTTC,CASSLVRVPFRTQYF
TRBJ2-4,.,14,TRBV7-3,.,TGTGCCAGCAGCTTAACTTCCACGGGAAACATTCAGTACTTC,CASSLTSTGNIQYF
TRBJ2-7,.,12,TRBV11-2,.,TGTGCCAGCAGCCCCACAGGGTACGAGCAGTACTTC,CASSPTGYEQYF
TRBJ2-2,.,15,TRBV4-1,TRBD2,TGCGCCAGCAGCCAAGAGGGGACTACCGGCGGGGAGCTGTTTTTT,CASSQEGTTGGELFF
TRBJ1-2,.,12,TRBV13,.,TGTGCCAGCACCCCCGGCCCCGGCGGCTACACCTTC,CASTPGPGGYTF
TRBJ2-7,.,14,TRBV9,TRBD2,TGTGCCAGCAGCGTAGGGCTAGCGGTCTACGAGCAGTACTTC,CASSVGLAVYEQYF
TRBJ1-1,.,12,TRBV6-6,TRBD1,TGTGCCAGCAGTGCAGGGGGAGGTGAAGCTTTCTTT,CASSAGGGEAFF
TRBJ2-3,.,14,TRBV5-1,TRBD2,TGCGCCAGCAGCTTGGCGGGGGGTCAGGGTACGCAGTATTTT,CASSLAGGQGTQYF
TRBJ1-2,.,15,TRBV30,.,TGTGCCTGGAGTGTACTCAAACAGGCGGCCTATGGCTACACCTTC,CAWSVLKQAAYGYTF
TRBJ1-5,many,15,TRBV7-2,.,TGTGCCAGCAGCACGGCGGGATTTTCTGGTCAGCCCCAGCATTTT,CASSTAGFSGQPQHF
TRBJ1-5,.,14,TRBV27,.,TGTGCCAGCAGTTTACGCCGCCGGGCTCAGCCCCAGCATTTT,CASSLRRRAQPQHF
TRBJ1-1,.,13,TRBV6-6,.,TGTGCCAGCAAACAGGGAATGAACACTGAAGCTTTCTTT,CASKQGMNTEAFF
TRBJ1-4,.,16,TRBV5-4,.,TGTGCCAGCAGCTCATCAGTGAGGAGGCCAAATGAAAAACTGTTTTTT,CASSSSVRRPNEKLFF
TRBJ2-6,.,16,TRBV10-2,.,TGCGCCAGCAGTGGAGTCTACACCTCTGGGGCCAACGTCCTGACTTTC,CASSGVYTSGANVLTF